These 20 T cell receptor beta chains were sequenced from one sample in a study of shared clonotypes between healthy human individuals. Produced via immunoSEQ multiplex PCR; TCRdb's table is partial and in-frame only. The sample contains roughly 1,000,000 clones, 78% of which appear only once. What was sequenced was memory CD4+ T cells from PBMCs. Subset noted: CD45RA-negative fraction. These receptors all stem from a man aged 18 to 29 in good health. Some clones in this sample may be carry-over from other donors' samples.

The CDR3 nucleotides read TGTGCCAGCAGTTACGGGACAAACGCCCGGTACTATGGCTACACCTTC. This encodes CASSYGTNARYYGYTF. The chain combines TRBV6-5 with TRBJ1-2, with D possibly matching TRBD1 (6 bases). The ends were cut back, 2 bases at V and 3 bases at J, with 16 bases in the middle. This CDR3 is built from 16 residues. In germline, CDR1 is MNHEY, CDR2 SVGAGI.

The chain joins TRBV14 to TRBJ2-1; tentatively, D is TRBD1 (6 bases). V lost 5 bases and J 4 bases, leaving 12 bases between the germline ends. Germline V gives CDR1 SGHDN, CDR2 FVKESK. This CDR3 spans 14 amino acids. CDR3 in amino acids: CASSFGTLYNEQFF. The CDR3 DNA reads as TGTGCCAGCAGCTTCGGGACATTGTACAATGAGCAGTTCTTC.

The chain combines TRBV5-1 with TRBJ2-7, with TRBD2 as a possible D gene (5 bases). CDR1 and CDR2 from the germline V gene are SGHRS and YFSETQ. The ends were cut back, 0 bases at V and 5 bases at J, with 12 bases in the middle. CDR3 size: 14 residues. The CDR3 nucleotides read TGCGCCAGCAGCTTGGAGACTAAGGGAAACGAGCAGTACTTC. This sequence encodes CASSLETKGNEQYF.

The chain couples TRBV18 to TRBJ2-6, with TRBD1 matching over 7 bases. V was clipped by 6 bases and J by 0 bases; unmatched bases: 8. The CDR3 sequence is 17 residues long. Germline values: CDR1 KGHSH, CDR2 LQKENI. The CDR3 DNA follows: TGTGCCAGCTCCTCACAGGGGTTGCCCTCTGGGGCCAACGTCCTGACTTTC. It yields the protein CASSSQGLPSGANVLTF.

The chain has TRBV15 and TRBJ2-7; the D gene is possibly TRBD1 (6 bases). Trimming cost V 0 bases and J 2 bases, with 11 bases left between them. The CDR3 runs to 15 residues. The germline gives CDR1 LNHNV, CDR2 YYDKDF (reference sequence). The CDR3 coding sequence is TGTGCCACCAGCAGAGATCCCCCAGGGGCCTACGAGCAGTACTTC. This gives the protein CATSRDPPGAYEQYF.

This clone was observed once. This rearrangement joins TRBV27 to TRBJ2-3; perhaps TRBD2 as D (5 bases). The germline V gene encodes CDR1 MNHEY and CDR2 SMNVEV (reference sequence). The CDR3 is 15 amino acids. V lost 5 bases to trimming and J lost 4 bases, with 16 bases between them. The CDR3 DNA follows: TGTGCCAGCAGTCCTCTCGGGGAGCCGTCAGATACGCAGTATTTT. It yields the protein CASSPLGEPSDTQYF.

This clone was detected only once. The chain combines TRBV7-8 with TRBJ2-7; 9 bases line up with TRBD1. The CDR3 consists of 18 residues. The V segment lost 5 bases and the J segment 1 base; nucleotides outside the gene matches: 15. Germline loops: CDR1 SGHVS, CDR2 FQNEAQ. DNA for the CDR3: TGTGCCAGCAGCCCCGGTCGTCCGGGGACAGGGCCTTCCTACGAGCAGTACTTC. Amino acids: CASSPGRPGTGPSYEQYF.

The J gene is TRBJ1-2, the V gene TRBV28, with 9 bases matching TRBD1. This CDR3 has 17 residues. Per germline, CDR1 MDHEN and CDR2 SYDVKM. V dropped 5 bases and J dropped 4; count of bases not matched to a gene: 14. The CDR3 sequence is CASSNLGQGLYSYGYTF. The DNA for the CDR3 is TGTGCCAGCAGTAACCTGGGACAGGGTCTTTATTCCTATGGCTACACCTTC.

The CDR3 DNA follows: TGTGCCAGCAGCCTAGAATGGGGAGAAGAGAACACTGAAGCTTTCTTT. The encoded protein is CASSLEWGEENTEAFF. The chain joins TRBV2 to TRBJ1-1; unclear D gene. CDR1 is SNHLY, CDR2 FYNNEI, per germline. The CDR3 consists of 16 residues. The V and J ends lost 6 bases and 1 base respectively, with 18 bases between them.

The rearrangement links TRBV6-5 to TRBJ2-1; no firm D call. The CDR3 loop spans 13 amino acids. V lost 2 bases to trimming and J lost 7 bases, with 9 bases between them. The germline CDR1 and CDR2 sequences are MNHEY and SVGAGI. As DNA, the CDR3 is TGTGCCAGCAGTTACGTTTGGGGAAATGAGCAGTTCTTC. Encoded protein: CASSYVWGNEQFF.

The genes are TRBV7-9 and TRBJ1-3; no firm D call. This CDR3 spans 11 amino acids. Per the germline V gene, CDR1 is SEHNR and CDR2 is FQNEAQ (reference sequence). Trimming removed 1 base from V and 6 bases from J, with 1 base in between. CDR3 bases: TGTGCCAGCAGCTTAGAAAACACCATATATTTT. It yields the protein CASSLENTIYF.

This chain connects TRBV28 to TRBJ1-6; D is undetermined. Trimming stripped 5 bases from V and 7 bases from J, with 6 bases between. CDR1 and CDR2 from the germline V gene are MDHEN and SYDVKM. The length of the CDR3 is 12 residues. The CDR3 region is CASSQSNSPLHF. CDR3 DNA: TGTGCCAGCAGTCAATCAAATTCACCCCTCCACTTT. Filled out from reference TRBV28 and TRBJ1-6, the complete variable domain reads DVKVTQSSRYLVKRTGEKVFLECVQDMDHENMFWYRQDPGLGLRLIYFSYDVKMKEKGDIPEGYSVSREKKERFSLILESASTNQTSMYLCASSQSNSPLHFGNGTRLTVT.

The gene calls are TRBV2 and TRBJ1-5; D is ambiguous. Germline CDR1 SNHLY, CDR2 FYNNEI. This CDR3 spans 15 amino acids. V was trimmed by 3 bases and J by 4 bases, leaving 13 bases between them. CDR3 in amino acids: CASSDQDRVNQPQHF. CDR3 bases: TGTGCCAGCAGTGACCAGGACCGAGTGAATCAGCCCCAGCATTTT.

The chain has TRBV4-1 and TRBJ2-1; perhaps D is TRBD1 or TRBD2 (5 bases each). Germline loops: CDR1 MGHRA, CDR2 YSYEKL. The CDR3 length is 14 residues. Trimming took 1 base from V and 6 from J, leaving 10 bases between them. The CDR3 DNA reads as TGCGCCAGCAGCCAAGGGGATGGGGGCAATGAGCAGTTCTTC. Encoded protein: CASSQGDGGNEQFF.

This rearrangement joins TRBV2 to TRBJ2-1; the D gene could be TRBD1 or TRBD2 (5 bases each). The CDR3 totals 15 residues. V gave up 6 bases and J gave up 3 bases, with 15 bases separating them. The V gene's germline CDR1 is SNHLY and CDR2 FYNNEI. The DNA for the CDR3 is TGTGCCAGCAGCCTGGGGACCCCGTTCTACAATGAGCAGTTCTTC. This codes for CASSLGTPFYNEQFF.

The chain uses TRBV9 and TRBJ2-1; D might be TRBD2 (5 bases). Germline CDR1 is SGDLS and CDR2 is YYNGEE. There are 16 residues in the CDR3. V was trimmed by 3 bases and J by 3 bases, leaving 16 bases between them. The CDR3: CASSGTRRGNYNEQFF. CDR3 nucleotide sequence: TGTGCCAGCAGCGGGACCCGGAGAGGGAACTACAATGAGCAGTTCTTC.

The genes are TRBV11-3 and TRBJ2-2; D gene uncertain. The CDR3 is made up of 13 amino acids. V was pared by 8 bases and J by 1 base, with 8 bases between. Germline assignment: CDR1 SGHNT and CDR2 YENEEA. In DNA, the CDR3 is TGTGCCAGCGCCTGGGGGAACACCGGGGAGCTGTTTTTT. It specifies CASAWGNTGELFF.

As for this clone: The same CDR3 arises from other DNA sequences in this sample as well. The gene calls are TRBV5-4 and TRBJ2-3; 12 bases agree with TRBD2. The trim removed 4 bases at V and 0 bases at J, leaving 3 bases unmatched. The CDR3 has 16 amino acids. Germline lookup yields CDR1 SGHNT and CDR2 YYREEE (reference sequence). Here the CDR3 DNA reads TGTGCCAGCAGCCGCGGACTAGCGGGGAGCACAGATACGCAGTATTTT. Its protein product is CASSRGLAGSTDTQYF.

The chain joins TRBV2 to TRBJ2-7; TRBD2 matches at 10 bases. CDR3 size: 14 residues. Looked up from germline, CDR1 is SNHLY and CDR2 is FYNNEI. The trim removed 7 bases at V and 6 bases at J, leaving 9 bases unmatched. The CDR3 DNA sequence: TGTGCCAGCAAGGACGGTCTAGCGGGAGTCGAGCAGTACTTC. Translated, it gives CASKDGLAGVEQYF.

The chain combines TRBV6-1 with TRBJ2-7; TRBD2 matches 7 bases. With 5 bases clipped from V and 1 base from J, the junction kept 5 bases outside the gene matches. Germline CDR1 MNHNS, CDR2 SASEGT. The CDR3 consists of 14 residues. CDR3 in amino acids: CASSTPGLSYEQYF. CDR3 nucleotide sequence: TGTGCCAGCAGTACCCCGGGACTATCCTACGAGCAGTACTTC.